This TCR beta chain was observed in a study of blood T cell repertoires in COVID-19. For the study at large: Sites across the United States, Italy and Spain contributed samples from acute and convalescent COVID-19.

Profiled with immunoSEQ multiplex PCR; TCRdb holds only in-frame clones, not every one. The data contain some 320,000 clones, roughly 86% of them singletons. Donors were grouped by their self-reported clinical history. The receptor was isolated from a woman aged 30 to 39 who had recovered from COVID-19. The sample was PBMCs or T cells enriched from blood (not recorded which).

This CDR3 reads CASSYGGGGNQPQHF. For the CDR3, the DNA is TGTGCCAGCAGTTACGGGGGGGGCGGCAATCAGCCCCAGCATTTT. The genes are TRBV6-2 or TRBV6-3 and TRBJ1-5, with a tentative D call TRBD1 (6 bases). Trimming took 2 bases from V and 2 from J, leaving 10 bases between them. The germline V gene has CDR1 MNHEY and CDR2 SVGEGT. CDR3 size: 15 residues.